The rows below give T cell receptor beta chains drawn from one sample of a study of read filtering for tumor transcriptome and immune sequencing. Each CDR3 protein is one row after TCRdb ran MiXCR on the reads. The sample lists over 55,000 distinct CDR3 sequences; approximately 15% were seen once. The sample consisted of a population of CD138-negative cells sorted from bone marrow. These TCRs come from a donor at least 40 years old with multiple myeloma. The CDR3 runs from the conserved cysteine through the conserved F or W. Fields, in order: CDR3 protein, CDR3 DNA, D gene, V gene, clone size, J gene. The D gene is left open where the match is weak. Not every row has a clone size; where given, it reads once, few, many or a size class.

CASSRGTVNTGELFF	TGTGCCAGCAGCCGGGGGACGGTGAACACCGGGGAGCTGTTTTTT	.	TRBV12-3/TRBV12-4	many	TRBJ2-2
CASTRLADTYEQYF	TGTGCCAGCACCAGACTAGCGGACACCTACGAGCAGTACTTC	TRBD2	TRBV25-1	many	TRBJ2-7
CASSYGGLASETQYF	TGTGCCAGCAGTTACGGGGGACTAGCCTCGGAGACCCAGTACTTC	TRBD2	TRBV6-5	many	TRBJ2-5
CASSPPLAGAKRDTQYF	TGTGCCAGCAGCCCCCCGCTAGCGGGAGCCAAGCGAGATACGCAGTATTTT	TRBD2	TRBV3-1	many	TRBJ2-3
CATGDSGRANQYF	TGTGCCACCGGGGATAGCGGGAGGGCCAACCAGTATTTT	TRBD2	TRBV24-1	many	TRBJ2-3
CASSATGTVSYEQYF	TGTGCCAGCAGCGCTACCGGGACAGTCTCCTACGAGCAGTACTTC	TRBD1	TRBV7-3	many	TRBJ2-7
CASSDRGIGNQPQHF	TGTGCCAGCAGCGACAGGGGTATTGGCAATCAGCCCCAGCATTTT	TRBD1	TRBV7-2	many	TRBJ1-5
CSVKAAGNPYEQYF	TGCAGCGTTAAAGCGGCAGGGAACCCCTACGAGCAGTACTTC	.	TRBV29-1	many	TRBJ2-7
CASIIAGGLQSEQFF	TGTGCCAGCATCATAGCGGGGGGACTTCAGTCAGAGCAGTTCTTC	TRBD2	TRBV6-1	many	TRBJ2-1
CASSMNPGAAQNTEAFF	TGTGCCAGTAGTATGAACCCCGGCGCGGCTCAGAACACTGAAGCTTTCTTT	.	TRBV19	.	TRBJ1-1
CASSGSGSPGDEQFF	TGTGCCAGCAGCGGTAGCGGGAGCCCGGGAGATGAGCAGTTCTTC	TRBD2	TRBV9	.	TRBJ2-1
CASSLTANTGELFF	TGTGCCAGCAGCTTAACAGCGAACACCGGGGAGCTGTTTTTT	.	TRBV7-3	many	TRBJ2-2
CATSGPDRGPGVDTEAFF	TGTGCCACCAGCGGCCCGGACAGGGGGCCGGGGGTGGACACTGAAGCTTTCTTT	TRBD1	TRBV15	many	TRBJ1-1
CASSRTGTGPYEQYF	TGTGCCAGCAGCCGCACCGGGACAGGACCCTACGAGCAGTACTTC	TRBD1	TRBV7-9	few	TRBJ2-7
CASSLKAGGPDTQYF	TGTGCCAGCAGTTTGAAAGCGGGAGGGCCAGATACGCAGTATTTT	TRBD2	TRBV12-3/TRBV12-4	many	TRBJ2-3
CSARESGINEKLFF	TGCAGTGCTAGAGAATCCGGGATTAATGAAAAACTGTTTTTT	.	TRBV20-1	.	TRBJ1-4
CSVGMTLSEGTQYF	TGCAGCGTTGGTATGACCCTTTCTGAAGGGACCCAGTACTTC	.	TRBV29-1	many	TRBJ2-5
CASSLAALAAYANTGELFF	TGTGCCAGCAGCTTAGCGGCCTTGGCAGCTTACGCGAACACCGGGGAGCTGTTTTTT	.	TRBV5-6	many	TRBJ2-2
CASSLTSGPYEQYF	TGCGCCAGCAGCTTGACGTCGGGCCCCTACGAGCAGTACTTC	.	TRBV7-3	many	TRBJ2-7
CSASGGTSYEQYF	TGCAGTGCTAGTGGCGGTACGTCCTACGAGCAGTACTTC	.	TRBV20-1	many	TRBJ2-7
CSARVTGQGSYEQYF	TGCAGTGCTAGAGTAACTGGACAGGGATCCTACGAGCAGTACTTC	TRBD1	TRBV20-1	many	TRBJ2-7
CASSGTGWLGGYTF	TGTGCCAGCAGCGGGACAGGGTGGCTAGGTGGCTACACCTTC	TRBD1	TRBV6-1	few	TRBJ1-2
CASSYSAGSRPNTDTQYF	TGTGCCAGCAGTTACTCGGCAGGCTCGAGGCCCAACACAGATACGCAGTATTTT	.	TRBV6-6	many	TRBJ2-3
CASTPTGGEVPQHF	TGTGCCAGTACTCCAACAGGGGGCGAAGTGCCCCAGCATTTT	TRBD1	TRBV19	many	TRBJ1-5
CASLDRVGDTQYF	TGTGCCAGCCTAGACAGGGTTGGAGATACGCAGTATTTT	TRBD1	TRBV6-2/TRBV6-3	many	TRBJ2-3
CASARTGDNQPQHF	TGTGCTAGTGCCAGGACCGGGGACAATCAGCCCCAGCATTTT	.	TRBV12-5	many	TRBJ1-5
CSARDQGWTARDNQPQHF	TGCAGTGCTAGAGATCAAGGGTGGACAGCTAGGGACAATCAGCCCCAGCATTTT	.	TRBV20-1	few	TRBJ1-5
CASSYSSRQTATNEKLFF	TGTGCCAGCAGTTACTCGTCCCGACAGACTGCAACCAATGAAAAACTGTTTTTT	.	TRBV6-6	.	TRBJ1-4
CASSFTGRADTQYF	TGTGCCAGCAGCTTTACAGGGAGAGCAGATACGCAGTATTTT	.	TRBV5-5	many	TRBJ2-3
CASFLGLAGVGEQFF	TGCGCCAGCTTCCTGGGGCTAGCGGGAGTGGGTGAGCAGTTCTTC	TRBD2	TRBV5-1	many	TRBJ2-1
CSAQPTLAGGRTDTQYF	TGCAGTGCCCAGCCAACTCTAGCGGGAGGCCGCACAGATACGCAGTATTTT	TRBD2	TRBV20-1	many	TRBJ2-3
CASSYSIASGSMDTGELFF	TGTGCCAGCAGTTACTCGATCGCTAGCGGGAGCATGGACACCGGGGAGCTGTTTTTT	TRBD2	TRBV6-5	many	TRBJ2-2
CARSLDSSNQPQHF	TGTGCCAGAAGCTTGGACAGCAGCAATCAGCCCCAGCATTTT	.	TRBV5-3	many	TRBJ1-5
CSVEVGLYGYTF	TGCAGCGTTGAAGTGGGGCTTTATGGCTACACCTTC	.	TRBV29-1	many	TRBJ1-2
CASSLGMGANTEAFF	TGTGCCAGCAGCTTGGGTATGGGGGCGAACACTGAAGCTTTCTTT	.	TRBV5-8	many	TRBJ1-1
CASSLFSGSASTDTQYF	TGTGCCAGCAGCCTCTTCAGCGGGAGTGCTAGCACAGATACGCAGTATTTT	TRBD2	TRBV7-8	.	TRBJ2-3
CASSLVAGTGGNEQFF	TGCGCCAGCAGCTTGGTAGCCGGGACAGGGGGGAATGAGCAGTTCTTC	TRBD1	TRBV5-1	.	TRBJ2-1